This TCR beta chain was identified in a study of blood T cell repertoires in COVID-19. Overall study context: Acute and convalescent COVID-19 samples came from the United States, Italy and Spain. Sources were T cells, B-cell-depleted T cells, or PBMCs; the material itself was cDNA or gDNA.

Per the original methods: Reference gene primer amplification gave nucleated cell count estimates. Some clones are missing from TCRdb's copy, which holds only in-frame ones; the method was immunoSEQ multiplex PCR. D and trimming were read from the DNA, whereas the V and J calls and clone size are those reported in that table. The profile shows 260,000 or so clones, roughly four fifths of them singletons. The CDR3 loop spans 16 amino acids. The germline V gene has CDR1 SGHRS and CDR2 YFSETQ. The ends were cut back, 0 bases at V and 0 bases at J, with 9 bases in the middle. This TCR derives from a woman between 65 and 79 years old with acute or convalescent COVID-19. This chain joins TRBV5-1 and TRBJ1-4, with D uncertain. The specimen was peripheral blood. This chain's CDR3 is CASSLGVGATNEKLFF. CDR3 sequence (DNA): TGCGCCAGCAGCTTGGGTGTGGGAGCAACTAATGAAAAACTGTTTTTT.